A single sample gave rise to the 18 T cell receptor beta chains below, sequenced in a study of cytomegalovirus exposure and HLA in healthy donors. PCR employed 60 Vbeta and 13 Jbeta primers. Assay used: immunoSEQ multiplex PCR; TCRdb lists only in-frame clones, some missing. This sample has 100,000 to 150,000 clones; roughly 79% occur once, and the top ten carry roughly 2.2%. Sequencing was performed on PBMCs. These receptors all come from a woman aged 40 to 50 in good health and CMV-seronegative.

The chain joins TRBV7-6 to TRBJ1-3; D gene uncertain. Germline values: CDR1 SGHVS, CDR2 FNYEAQ. V was cut by 5 bases and J by 4 bases, with 12 bases left in between. There are 14 residues in the CDR3. The DNA of the CDR3 is TGTGCCAGCAGCCCCAGGCCTCGGGGAAACACCATATATTTT. Protein sequence: CASSPRPRGNTIYF.

The chain joins TRBV6-1 to TRBJ2-5; 9 positions match TRBD1. Germline CDR1 and CDR2: MNHNS and SASEGT. The CDR3 extends over 16 amino acids. Trimming removed 0 bases from V and 5 bases from J; junction bases left unmatched: 7. The CDR3 spells CASSEAQGQGWETQYF. Here the CDR3 DNA reads TGTGCCAGCAGTGAAGCGCAGGGACAGGGCTGGGAGACCCAGTACTTC.

The chain links TRBV6-5 to TRBJ2-5, with D possibly TRBD2 on 6 matching bases. V lost 5 bases, J lost 11 bases, and 15 bases lay in between. The CDR3 has 12 amino acids. Looked up from germline, CDR1 is MNHEY and CDR2 is SVGAGI. Here the CDR3 DNA reads TGTGCCAGCAGTGGAAAATCGGGGGAGCAGTACTTC. It codes for CASSGKSGEQYF.

The V and J genes are TRBV2 and TRBJ2-2, with 7 bases lining up with TRBD1. CDR1 and CDR2 (germline): SNHLY, FYNNEI. This CDR3 is built from 13 residues. Trimming cost V 6 bases and J 6 bases; bases outside gene matches: 4. The CDR3 nucleotides are TGTGCCAGCAGGACAGGGTCTCCCGGGGAGCTGTTTTTT. Encoded protein: CASRTGSPGELFF.

This chain uses TRBV30 with TRBJ2-7; 10 bases map to TRBD1. V was clipped by 5 bases and J by 6 bases; unmatched bases: 7. The CDR3 consists of 13 residues. Germline V gene data show CDR1 as GTSNPN and CDR2 as SVGIG (reference sequence). As DNA, the CDR3 is TGTGCCTGGGGATGGGACAGGGGAAGCGAGCAGTACTTC. It codes for CAWGWDRGSEQYF.

A note on this clone: One end of the junction fails to match germline, which may point to a read error. The J gene is TRBJ1-2, the V gene TRBV7-9; D possibly corresponds to TRBD1 (6 bases). Germline assignment: CDR1 SEHNR and CDR2 FQNEAQ (reference sequence). The CDR3 loop spans 14 amino acids. The CDR3, as DNA: TGTTCCAGCAGCTTACTCGGACAGCAATATGGCTACACCTTC. Translating it yields CSSSLLGQQYGYTF. The full variable domain, its missing parts supplied by reference TRBV7-9 and TRBJ1-2, is DTGVSQNPRHKITKRGQNVTFRCDPISEHNRLYWYRQTLGQGPEFLTYFQNEAQLEKSRLLSDRFSAERPKGSFSTLEIQRTEQGDSAMYLCSSSLLGQQYGYTFGSGTRLTVV.

The chain has TRBV28 and TRBJ1-2; unclear D gene. This CDR3 has 13 amino acids. CDR1 and CDR2 from the germline V gene are MDHEN and SYDVKM. Between the trimmed V and J ends, which lost 3 bases and 7 bases, there was a span of 12 bases. CDR3 protein: CASSFTEAPGYTF. As DNA, the CDR3 is TGTGCCAGCAGTTTCACCGAGGCGCCTGGCTACACCTTC.

The genes are TRBV27 and TRBJ1-2, with a weak D call TRBD1 (6 bases). Germline assignment: CDR1 MNHEY and CDR2 SMNVEV (reference sequence). The CDR3 consists of 13 residues. V lost 2 bases to trimming and J lost 4 bases, with 8 bases between them. The CDR3 protein is CASSLRGGYGYTF. DNA of the CDR3: TGTGCCAGCAGTTTAAGGGGGGGCTATGGCTACACCTTC.

This chain links TRBV6-1 with TRBJ1-2; the D gene is possibly TRBD1 (6 bases). This CDR3 has 14 residues. Trimming left V 4 bases short and J 5 bases short, with 14 bases between. Germline lookup yields CDR1 MNHNS and CDR2 SASEGT. The CDR3 region has the DNA TGTGCCAGCAGTGGAATGGGGGCGCGGTATGGCTACACCTTC. Its translation is CASSGMGARYGYTF.

In nucleotides, the CDR3 is TGTGCCAGCAGCTCATCCTCCGGGACTAGCGGGAGCAATGAGCAGTTCTTC. It encodes CASSSSSGTSGSNEQFF. This chain links TRBV13 with TRBJ2-1; 14 bases agree with TRBD2. The CDR3 runs to 17 residues. Per germline, CDR1 PRHDT and CDR2 FYEKMQ (reference sequence). V was clipped by 4 bases and J by 6 bases; unmatched bases: 8.

This chain joins TRBV2 and TRBJ2-5; 10 nucleotides match TRBD2. CDR3 length: 13 amino acids. Germline V CDR1 and CDR2: SNHLY, FYNNEI. The V gene end was trimmed by 8 bases and the J gene end by 2 bases; junction bases not matched to a gene: 2. CDR3 in DNA: TGTGCCAGCGAGCGGGGGGGTCAAGAGACCCAGTACTTC. Translated: CASERGGQETQYF.

This chain connects TRBV4-1 to TRBJ2-2, with 8 bases aligning to TRBD2. V shed 1 base, J shed 6 bases, and the junction held 7 bases outside the gene matches. The CDR3 covers 16 residues. CDR1 MGHRA and CDR2 YSYEKL come from the germline V gene. In nucleotides, the CDR3 is TGCGCCAGCAGCCAAGGGCGGGGGGCCGTCGCCGGGGAGCTGTTTTTT. Protein sequence: CASSQGRGAVAGELFF.

The chain combines TRBV2 with TRBJ1-1; D not certain. The CDR3 sequence is 14 residues long. Trimming shortened V by 6 bases and J by 1 base, and 12 bases separated the two germline ends. CDR1 and CDR2 (germline): SNHLY, FYNNEI. The CDR3 here is CASRMRVPNTEAFF. The CDR3 DNA follows: TGTGCCAGCAGGATGAGGGTGCCGAACACTGAAGCTTTCTTT.

The chain employs TRBV7-2 and TRBJ2-1; possible D gene TRBD2, 6 bases. The CDR3 contains 15 residues. Germline assignment: CDR1 SGHTA and CDR2 FQGNSA. The ends were cut back, 7 bases at V and 0 bases at J, with 13 bases in the middle. The CDR3 sequence is CASNPRLGSYNEQFF. CDR3 in DNA: TGTGCCAGCAACCCAAGACTAGGCTCCTACAATGAGCAGTTCTTC. Based on the CDR3 plus reference TRBV7-2 and TRBJ2-1, the full variable domain is GAGVSQSPSNKVTEKGKDVELRCDPISGHTALYWYRQSLGQGLEFLIYFQGNSAPDKSGLPSDRFSAERTGGSVSTLTIQRTQQEDSAVYLCASNPRLGSYNEQFFGPGTRLTVL.

This chain connects TRBV11-2 to TRBJ2-7; 9 nucleotides line up with TRBD1. With V trimmed by 5 bases and J by 6 bases, 8 bases remained unmatched. CDR1 and CDR2 (germline): SGHAT, FQNNGV. This CDR3 contains 14 residues. CDR3 in amino acids: CASSRPGTGSEQYF. The CDR3 nucleotides are TGTGCCAGCAGCCGACCCGGGACAGGGTCCGAGCAGTACTTC.

The chain carries TRBV27 and TRBJ2-7; a weak D match, TRBD2 (5 bases). The CDR3 totals 10 residues. Trimming removed 8 bases from V and 6 bases from J, with 8 bases in between. Germline V lookup: CDR1 MNHEY, CDR2 SMNVEV (reference sequence). In DNA form, the CDR3 reads TGTGCCAGCGGAGGTGGCGAGCAGTACTTC. Its translation: CASGGGEQYF.

This clone was counted a single time. The gene calls are TRBV9 and TRBJ1-6; no clear D. The CDR3 covers 14 residues. The ends were cut back, 3 bases at V and 0 bases at J, with 4 bases in the middle. Germline V lookup: CDR1 SGDLS, CDR2 YYNGEE. The CDR3 DNA follows: TGTGCCAGCAGCGAGAGCTCCTATAATTCACCCCTCCACTTT. This sequence encodes CASSESSYNSPLHF.

The CDR3, as DNA: TGTGCCAGCAGCCCTCGGGCGGGAGGGCCACCCCTTAAGCAGTATTTT. As protein: CASSPRAGGPPLKQYF. The chain couples TRBV7-3 to TRBJ2-3, with 9 nucleotides matching TRBD2. Losses at the gene ends were 5 bases for V and 11 bases for J; bases not matched to a gene: 17. CDR3 length: 16 residues. Germline V gene data show CDR1 as SGHTA and CDR2 as FQGTGA.